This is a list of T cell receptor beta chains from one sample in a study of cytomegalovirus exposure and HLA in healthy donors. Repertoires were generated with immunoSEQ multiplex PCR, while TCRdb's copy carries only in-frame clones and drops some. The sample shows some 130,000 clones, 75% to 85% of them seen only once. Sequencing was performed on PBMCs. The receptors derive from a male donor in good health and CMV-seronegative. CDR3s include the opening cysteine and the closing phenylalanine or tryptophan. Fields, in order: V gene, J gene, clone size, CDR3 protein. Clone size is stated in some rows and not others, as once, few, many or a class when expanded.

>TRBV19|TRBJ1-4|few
CASSIRGGADEKLFF
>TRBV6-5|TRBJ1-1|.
CASSKPGGVVTEAFF
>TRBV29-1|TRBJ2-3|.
CSVDKQGLRTDTQYF
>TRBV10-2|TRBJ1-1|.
CASSGQGAWTEAFF
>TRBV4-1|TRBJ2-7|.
CASSRRGAGGIYEQYF
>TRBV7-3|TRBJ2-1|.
CASSLAGPNNEQFF
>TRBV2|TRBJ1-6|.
CASNQGVYNSPLHF
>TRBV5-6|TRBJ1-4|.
CASSLVGQVGEKLFF
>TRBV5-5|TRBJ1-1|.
CASRTGVLNTEAFF
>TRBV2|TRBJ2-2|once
CASSEAILGTGELFF
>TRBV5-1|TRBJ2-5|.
CASSWGGARQETQYF
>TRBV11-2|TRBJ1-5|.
CASSSIGGSNQPQHF
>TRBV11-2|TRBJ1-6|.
CASSTTENSPLHF
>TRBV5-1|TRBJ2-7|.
CASSLGLGRQSSYEQYF
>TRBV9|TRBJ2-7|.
CASSPGADRDYEQYF
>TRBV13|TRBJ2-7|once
CASSPREAGGTYEQYF
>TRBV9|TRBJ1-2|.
CASSVALQNGGYTF
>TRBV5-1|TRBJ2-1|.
CASSPAWGAEQFF
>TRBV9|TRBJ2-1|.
CASSDPRLAYNEQFF
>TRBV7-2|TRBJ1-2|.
CASSADRATYGYTF
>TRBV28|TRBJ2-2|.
CASISSGGVTGELFF
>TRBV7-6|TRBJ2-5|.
CASSLPRLAGAETQYF
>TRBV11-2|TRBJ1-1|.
CASSLVYRPEAFF